The sequence of this T cell receptor beta chain was determined in a study of cytomegalovirus exposure and HLA in healthy donors. Study-level points and caveats: Some segments of the V type, notably TRBV6-2 and TRBV6-3, were excluded as indistinguishable.

On this clone: What it binds is not known.

CDR3 length equals 15 residues. Trimming removed 2 bases from V and 6 bases from J; junction bases left unmatched: 5. In germline, CDR1 is MNHEY, CDR2 SVGAGI. PCR was performed using 60 Vbeta and 13 Jbeta primers. Some clones are missing from TCRdb's copy, which holds only in-frame ones; the method was immunoSEQ multiplex PCR. The data hold approximately 110,000 clones, with roughly 74% observed a single time. The genes are TRBV6-5 and TRBJ2-2, with 8 bases identical to TRBD2. The origin of this receptor is a woman aged 25 to 39 in good health and CMV-seronegative. Sequencing was carried out using PBMCs. The CDR3: CASSYSGGIAGELFF. As DNA, the CDR3 is TGTGCCAGCAGTTACAGCGGGGGTATCGCCGGGGAGCTGTTTTTT.